These T cell receptor beta chains were read from a single sample in a study of blood T cell repertoires in COVID-19. Profiled with immunoSEQ multiplex PCR; TCRdb holds only in-frame clones, not every one. This sample has a few hundred thousand clones, with roughly 84% found just once. The sample consisted of peripheral blood. These receptors all come from a man aged 30 to 39 with active or convalescent COVID-19. Each CDR3 is given with its conserved first and last residue. D genes are given only for firm matches.

v_call: TRBV5-8; d_call: TRBD1; j_call: TRBJ2-3; cdr3_aa: CASSHRGHGTDTQYF; cdr3_nt: TGTGCCAGCAGCCACAGGGGGCACGGCACAGATACGCAGTATTTT
v_call: TRBV28; d_call: .; j_call: TRBJ2-3; cdr3_aa: CASSLWGRGEDTQYF; cdr3_nt: TGTGCCAGCAGTTTATGGGGCAGGGGAGAAGATACGCAGTATTTT
v_call: TRBV28; d_call: .; j_call: TRBJ1-1; cdr3_aa: CASSLQVNTEAFF; cdr3_nt: TGTGCCAGCAGTTTACAGGTGAACACTGAAGCTTTCTTT
v_call: TRBV28; d_call: .; j_call: TRBJ1-1; cdr3_aa: CASSSRGTEAFF; cdr3_nt: TGTGCCAGCAGTTCCAGGGGAACTGAAGCTTTCTTT
v_call: TRBV28; d_call: .; j_call: TRBJ2-1; cdr3_aa: CASGLSPGRGYNEQFF; cdr3_nt: TGTGCCAGCGGTCTCTCGCCCGGTAGGGGATACAATGAGCAGTTCTTC
v_call: TRBV19; d_call: .; j_call: TRBJ1-1; cdr3_aa: CASNGRATEAFF; cdr3_nt: TGTGCCAGTAACGGGAGGGCCACTGAAGCTTTCTTT
v_call: TRBV6-5; d_call: .; j_call: TRBJ1-1; cdr3_aa: CASNRGLGPNTEAFF; cdr3_nt: TGTGCCAGCAATAGGGGCCTAGGGCCTAACACTGAAGCTTTCTTT
v_call: TRBV11-3; d_call: .; j_call: TRBJ2-7; cdr3_aa: CASSLEGGIYEQYF; cdr3_nt: TGTGCCAGCAGCTTAGAAGGGGGAATCTACGAGCAGTACTTC
v_call: TRBV4-1; d_call: .; j_call: TRBJ1-5; cdr3_aa: CASSPREGDQPQHF; cdr3_nt: TGCGCCAGCAGCCCGCGGGAGGGGGATCAGCCCCAGCATTTT
v_call: TRBV7-2; d_call: .; j_call: TRBJ2-1; cdr3_aa: CASSFSPGRGGGHEQFF; cdr3_nt: TGTGCCAGCAGCTTTAGCCCCGGGAGAGGGGGAGGGCATGAGCAGTTCTTC
v_call: TRBV11-2; d_call: .; j_call: TRBJ2-1; cdr3_aa: CASSLAGLWPYNEQFF; cdr3_nt: TGTGCCAGCAGCTTAGCGGGACTTTGGCCCTACAATGAGCAGTTCTTC
v_call: TRBV5-5; d_call: TRBD1; j_call: TRBJ1-1; cdr3_aa: CASSWGQGAGVAFF; cdr3_nt: TGTGCCAGCAGCTGGGGACAGGGGGCAGGGGTCGCTTTCTTT
v_call: TRBV6-2/TRBV6-3; d_call: TRBD1; j_call: TRBJ2-1; cdr3_aa: CASSTQGASYNEQFF; cdr3_nt: TGTGCCAGCAGTACCCAGGGGGCCTCCTACAATGAGCAGTTCTTC